These 4 T cell receptor beta chains were sequenced from one sample in a study of radiation and T cells in renal cell carcinoma. Some clones are missing from TCRdb's copy, which holds only in-frame ones; the method was immunoSEQ multiplex PCR. The table shows 110,000 to 150,000 clones, with around nine tenths occurring only once. As for time point: baseline pretreatment blood. Treatment described: 15 Gy SBRT to primary tumor, nephrectomy 4 weeks later. This specimen consisted of blood, obtained from a patient whose treatment included radiotherapy and nephrectomy. Receptors originate from a woman aged 45-60 years with renal cell carcinoma.

This clone was picked up a small number of times. The chain joins TRBV6-6 to TRBJ1-5, with TRBD1 identical over 7 bases. Germline trimming cut 2 bases from V and 2 bases from J; bases unmatched to any gene: 3. Germline CDR1 MNHNY, CDR2 SVGAGI (reference sequence). The CDR3 has 15 amino acids. CDR3 DNA sequence: TGTGCCAGCAGTTACGAGCAGGGGGGCAATCAGCCCCAGCATTTT. It encodes CASSYEQGGNQPQHF.

This chain connects TRBV5-1 to TRBJ1-4, with D maybe TRBD1 (6 bases). The CDR3 has 18 residues. With 4 bases removed from V and 5 bases from J, the gap between germline ends came to 24 bases. Looked up from germline, CDR1 is SGHRS and CDR2 is YFSETQ. The CDR3 DNA reads as TGCGCCAGCAGCCCGGGGGGGCGTACGGGCCGTCCAAATGAAAAACTGTTTTTT. This codes for CASSPGGRTGRPNEKLFF.

CDR3 DNA sequence: TGTGCCAGCAGTGAAAAAATTGCGGCTTTCTTT. Its translation is CASSEKIAAFF. V gene TRBV6-1 combines with J gene TRBJ1-1, with D uncertain. Germline loops: CDR1 MNHNS, CDR2 SASEGT. Between the trimmed V and J ends, which lost 2 bases and 11 bases, there was a span of 9 bases. CDR3 length: 11 amino acids.

This chain uses TRBV2 with TRBJ2-7; possibly TRBD1 for D (6 bases). Trimming took off 7 bases at V and 1 base at J, with 17 bases between the two ends. Germline V lookup: CDR1 SNHLY, CDR2 FYNNEI. This CDR3 has 15 residues. The CDR3 DNA is TGTGCCAGCAAATGGACAGTCGTCGGGTCCTACGAGCAGTACTTC. This sequence encodes CASKWTVVGSYEQYF.